The 31 T cell receptor beta chains listed next were all sequenced from one sample in a study of shared clonotypes between healthy human individuals. Sequencing used immunoSEQ multiplex PCR; TCRdb keeps in-frame clones, though not all of them. The repertoire has around 2,000,000 clones, 85% to 95% of them found once; the top ten carry about 0.13%. The sample consisted of naive CD4+ T cells sorted from blood. Subset meaning: CD45RA+ positively selected. The receptor source for this set is a young man in good health.

The CDR3 nucleotides read TGTGCCAGCAGTTTATCCGACGGCACCTATGGCTACACCTTC. Amino acid sequence: CASSLSDGTYGYTF. V is TRBV27 and J is TRBJ1-2; D remains unclear. In germline, CDR1 is MNHEY, CDR2 SMNVEV (reference sequence). Trimming pared 0 bases from V and 4 bases from J, leaving 9 bases between. CDR3 length: 14 residues.

V and J are TRBV28 and TRBJ2-2, with 8 bases identical to TRBD1. Germline V CDR1 and CDR2: MDHEN, SYDVKM. The CDR3 is made up of 15 amino acids. The trim removed 6 bases at V and 2 bases at J, leaving 5 bases unmatched. The CDR3 nucleotides read TGTGCCAGCAGACTGACAGGGGCCAACACCGGGGAGCTGTTTTTT. Protein sequence: CASRLTGANTGELFF.

The chain carries TRBV4-3 and TRBJ2-4, with 8 bases fitting TRBD2. The germline CDR1 and CDR2 sequences are LGHNA and YSLEER. After removal of 0 bases from V and 6 bases from J, the junction contained 10 bases not matched to a gene. The CDR3 length is 17 residues. CDR3 sequence: CASSQDGGLGARNIQYF. The CDR3 DNA is TGCGCCAGCAGCCAAGATGGGGGACTAGGGGCGAGAAACATTCAGTACTTC.

The V and J genes are TRBV4-1 and TRBJ1-1; possible D gene TRBD1, 5 bases. Germline loops: CDR1 MGHRA, CDR2 YSYEKL. V lost 4 bases and J lost 1, with 16 bases in between. The CDR3 runs 16 residues. In DNA form, the CDR3 reads TGCGCCAGCAGCCGAAACACAGGTGGGACGAACACTGAAGCTTTCTTT. It codes for CASSRNTGGTNTEAFF.

The gene calls are TRBV19 and TRBJ1-4; 9 nucleotides match TRBD1. The ends lost 5 bases at V and 6 bases at J; junction bases unmatched: 7. This CDR3 has 15 amino acids. Per the germline V gene, CDR1 is LNHDA and CDR2 is SQIVND (reference sequence). The CDR3 here is CASSPGQGWDEKLFF. In DNA, the CDR3 is TGTGCCAGTAGTCCGGGACAGGGATGGGATGAAAAACTGTTTTTT.

V gene TRBV5-1 combines with J gene TRBJ1-2; TRBD1 might be the D (5 bases). Trimming took off 1 base at V and 1 base at J, with 11 bases between the two ends. The CDR3 is made up of 15 amino acids. Germline V gene lookup returns CDR1 SGHRS and CDR2 YFSETQ. CDR3 DNA: TGCGCCAGCAGCTTGCAGGGCAATGATAACTATGGCTACACCTTC. This gives the protein CASSLQGNDNYGYTF. The variable domain in full, completed from reference TRBV5-1 and TRBJ1-2, reads KAGVTQTPRYLIKTRGQQVTLSCSPISGHRSVSWYQQTPGQGLQFLFEYFSETQRNKGNFPGRFSGRQFSNSRSEMNVSTLELGDSALYLCASSLQGNDNYGYTFGSGTRLTVV.

The genes are TRBV5-6 and TRBJ1-5, with 9 bases matching TRBD1. V lost 0 bases to trimming and J lost 3 bases; unmatched junction nucleotides: 4. The CDR3 loop spans 16 amino acids. CDR1 and CDR2 from the germline V gene are SGHDT and YYEEEE. The CDR3 reads CASSLAGTGHNQPQHF. The CDR3, as DNA: TGTGCCAGCAGCTTGGCAGGGACAGGGCACAATCAGCCCCAGCATTTT.

The rearrangement joins TRBV5-6 to TRBJ1-6, with a weak D call TRBD1 (6 bases). The germline gives CDR1 SGHDT, CDR2 YYEEEE. The CDR3 runs 15 residues. Trimming removed 1 base at V and 7 bases at J, with 12 bases between. The CDR3 region is CASSLWGAGNSPLHF. The CDR3 DNA reads as TGTGCCAGCAGCTTGTGGGGGGCAGGAAATTCACCCCTCCACTTT.

J is TRBJ1-1 and V is TRBV12-5; D unresolved. CDR3 length equals 13 residues. Looked up from germline, CDR1 is LGHNT and CDR2 is FRNRAP. Deletions cut 1 base from V and 4 bases from J, with 7 bases between. The CDR3 protein is CASGLEIVTEAFF. The CDR3 region has the DNA TGTGCTAGTGGTTTGGAAATCGTCACTGAAGCTTTCTTT.

The J gene is TRBJ1-1, the V gene TRBV7-8; D perhaps matches TRBD1 (6 bases). CDR1 and CDR2 (germline): SGHVS, FQNEAQ. This CDR3 has 15 residues. V lost 7 bases, J lost 3 bases, and 18 bases lay in between. The CDR3 region has the DNA TGTGCCAGCACGTTTTTGGGGGCCCACGACACTGAAGCTTTCTTT. It specifies CASTFLGAHDTEAFF.

This chain links TRBV27 with TRBJ1-1, with D hard to call. The CDR3 has 16 amino acids. Germline V gene data show CDR1 as MNHEY and CDR2 as SMNVEV (reference sequence). V shed 6 bases and J shed 0 bases, with 17 bases lying between them. Here the CDR3 reads CASRAGSNVMNTEAFF. The CDR3 nucleotides read TGTGCCAGCAGGGCTGGTTCGAATGTCATGAACACTGAAGCTTTCTTT.

J is TRBJ2-3 and V is TRBV9, with TRBD2 identical over 9 bases. Germline CDR1 reads SGDLS; CDR2 reads YYNGEE. This CDR3 has 16 residues. Trimming took 4 bases from V and 5 from J; bases not matched to a gene: 11. CDR3 sequence reads: CASSQGVAGAVDTQYF. CDR3 sequence (DNA): TGTGCCAGCAGCCAGGGGGTAGCGGGGGCGGTAGATACGCAGTATTTT. The full variable domain, its missing parts supplied by reference TRBV9 and TRBJ2-3, is DSGVTQTPKHLITATGQRVTLRCSPRSGDLSVYWYQQSLDQGLQFLIQYYNGEERAKGNILERFSAQQFPDLHSELNLSSLELGDSALYFCASSQGVAGAVDTQYFGPGTRLTVL.

This clone has just a few counts. The chain uses TRBV19 and TRBJ2-2; 10 bases match TRBD1. CDR3 length: 15 residues. Unmatched junction bases numbered 5, after V lost 5 bases and J lost 5 bases. CDR1 LNHDA and CDR2 SQIVND come from the germline V gene (reference sequence). This CDR3 is CASSATGGATGELFF. In DNA, the CDR3 is TGTGCCAGTAGTGCGACAGGGGGCGCGACCGGGGAGCTGTTTTTT.

Only one count was recorded for this clone. The chain combines TRBV19 with TRBJ2-7; tentatively, D is TRBD2 (5 bases). With 7 bases removed from V and 2 bases from J, the gap between germline ends came to 18 bases. The CDR3 extends over 15 amino acids. Germline CDR1 LNHDA, CDR2 SQIVND (reference sequence). The CDR3 DNA follows: TGTGCCAGTATCAAGGGTCAAATCGGGACCTACGAGCAGTACTTC. It yields the protein CASIKGQIGTYEQYF.

This clone appeared once. The chain couples TRBV6-1 to TRBJ1-1; 9 bases align to TRBD1. The CDR3 has 12 amino acids. Germline loops: CDR1 MNHNS, CDR2 SASEGT. Trimming took 7 bases from V and 11 from J; bases not matched to a gene: 8. The CDR3 DNA sequence: TGTGCCAGCACCAGACAGGGGGGTGAGGCTTTCTTT. It yields the protein CASTRQGGEAFF.

The chain uses TRBV14 and TRBJ2-5; 14 nucleotides line up with TRBD2. V lost 3 bases and J lost 5; bases outside the gene matches: 5. The germline V gene has CDR1 SGHDN and CDR2 FVKESK. The CDR3 runs 16 residues. The CDR3 here is CASSQGTSGGVETQYF. The CDR3 DNA sequence: TGTGCCAGCAGCCAGGGGACTAGCGGGGGCGTGGAGACCCAGTACTTC.

V is TRBV4-3 and J is TRBJ2-7; tentatively, D is TRBD1 or TRBD2 (5 bases each). With 3 bases removed from V and 0 bases from J, the gap between germline ends came to 15 bases. The CDR3 runs 16 residues. Germline V gives CDR1 LGHNA, CDR2 YSLEER. CDR3 bases: TGCGCCAGCAGCCAGAGGGACGGTATGAGCTCCTACGAGCAGTACTTC. Protein product: CASSQRDGMSSYEQYF.

The rearrangement uses TRBV6-5 and TRBJ2-3; TRBD1 matches 7 bases. The V gene end was trimmed by 0 bases and the J gene end by 4 bases; junction bases not matched to a gene: 7. The CDR3 is made up of 16 amino acids. Germline CDR1 reads MNHEY; CDR2 reads SVGAGI. This chain's CDR3 is CASSYSGGLPADTQYF. The CDR3 DNA is TGTGCCAGCAGTTACTCAGGGGGCCTCCCCGCAGATACGCAGTATTTT.

For the CDR3, the DNA is TGTGCCAGCAGCACCCAGGGGGAGCAGTTCTTC. It is translated as CASSTQGEQFF. V and J are TRBV6-1 and TRBJ2-1, with a weak D call TRBD1 (6 bases). Germline loops: CDR1 MNHNS, CDR2 SASEGT. The CDR3 is made up of 11 amino acids. Trimming took off 6 bases at V and 10 bases at J, with 10 bases between the two ends.

CDR3 region: CASSEVAGYTGELFF. The CDR3 nucleotides read TGTGCCAGCAGTGAAGTAGCGGGATACACCGGGGAGCTGTTTTTT. The chain couples TRBV25-1 to TRBJ2-2; TRBD2 matches at 8 bases. The trim removed 2 bases at V and 3 bases at J, leaving 2 bases unmatched. The CDR3 sequence is 15 residues long. Germline V gene sequence: CDR1 MGHDK, CDR2 SYGVNS.

This clone was seen just once. This chain connects TRBV5-1 to TRBJ2-7; D is uncertain. Germline V gene lookup returns CDR1 SGHRS and CDR2 YFSETQ. CDR3 length equals 13 residues. Trimming removed 5 bases at V and 3 bases at J, with 12 bases between. CDR3 sequence: CASRPTAYYEQYF. CDR3 in DNA: TGCGCCAGCAGGCCCACAGCATACTACGAGCAGTACTTC.

The V call is TRBV29-1, the J call TRBJ2-5; D call uncertain. This CDR3 comprises 14 residues. CDR1 is SQVTM and CDR2 is ANQGSEA in the germline V gene. Trimming pared 4 bases from V and 2 bases from J, leaving 14 bases between. CDR3 bases: TGCAGCGTTGCCCTGTGGGGTCCTCAAGAGACCCAGTACTTC. It is translated as CSVALWGPQETQYF.

The genes are TRBV29-1 and TRBJ1-2; 8 nucleotides align to TRBD1. From germline, CDR1 is SQVTM and CDR2 ANQGSEA. J was trimmed by 4 bases and V by 1 base; bases with no gene match: 5. The CDR3 is 14 residues long. DNA for the CDR3: TGCAGCGTTGAAGCGGGCAGGGGGCCCTATGGCTACACCTTC. Residues: CSVEAGRGPYGYTF.

The chain uses TRBV30 and TRBJ1-3; 7 nucleotides match TRBD1. This CDR3 is built from 15 residues. The germline V gene has CDR1 GTSNPN and CDR2 SVGIG (reference sequence). The V gene end was trimmed by 4 bases and the J gene end by 0 bases; junction bases not matched to a gene: 6. CDR3 amino acids: CAWTPQGTSGNTIYF. CDR3 nucleotide sequence: TGTGCCTGGACCCCACAGGGGACCTCTGGAAACACCATATATTTT. Combining the CDR3 with reference TRBV30 and TRBJ1-3 gives the whole variable domain SQTIHQWPATLVQPVGSPLSLECTVEGTSNPNLYWYRQAAGRGLQLLFYSVGIGQISSEVPQNLSASRPQDRQFILSSKKLLLSDSGFYLCAWTPQGTSGNTIYFGEGSWLTVV.

CDR3 DNA sequence: TGCAGTGCACGACTGGAGGTCGAGCAGTACTTC. Translated, it gives CSARLEVEQYF. This chain joins TRBV20-1 and TRBJ2-7; D might be TRBD2 (5 bases). Per germline, CDR1 DFQATT and CDR2 SNEGSKA (reference sequence). The CDR3 is 11 amino acids. Trimming took 6 bases from V and 6 from J, leaving 12 bases between them.

The chain's CDR3 is CASSLGGGSTEAFF. For the CDR3, the DNA is TGTGCCAGCAGCCTGGGGGGGGGAAGCACTGAAGCTTTCTTT. The rearrangement links TRBV7-6 to TRBJ1-1, with D possibly matching TRBD1 (5 bases). Germline-derived CDR1 and CDR2 are SGHVS and FNYEAQ. This CDR3 comprises 14 residues. Trimming left V 5 bases short and J 4 bases short, with 14 bases between.

The CDR3 spells CASSWTRQGPRYNEQFF. DNA of the CDR3: TGCGCCAGCAGCTGGACGAGACAGGGCCCCAGGTACAATGAGCAGTTCTTC. V and J are TRBV5-1 and TRBJ2-1; 7 bases agree with TRBD1. The V gene end was trimmed by 3 bases and the J gene end by 4 bases; junction bases not matched to a gene: 13. The CDR3 contains 17 residues. From germline, CDR1 is SGHRS and CDR2 YFSETQ.

Details on this clone: The conserved phenylalanine or tryptophan is not found at the CDR3 terminus, so this likely reflects a read error. V usage is TRBV4-3 and J usage is TRBJ2-3, with 8 bases matching TRBD1. V shed 0 bases, J shed 4 bases, and the junction held 3 bases outside the gene matches. Germline CDR1 and CDR2: LGHNA and YSLEER. This CDR3 has 15 residues. DNA of the CDR3: TGCGCCAGCAGCCAAGACAGGGGGCGCCCAGATACGCAGTATCTT. Its protein product is CASSQDRGRPDTQYL.

This sequence joins TRBV6-1 and TRBJ1-4, with TRBD1 identical over 8 bases. The CDR3 spans 15 residues. Germline-derived CDR1 and CDR2 are MNHNS and SASEGT. The ends lost 10 bases at V and 5 bases at J; junction bases unmatched: 12. The CDR3 is CATLQDRTGNEKLFF. CDR3 in DNA: TGTGCCACCCTACAAGATCGGACAGGGAATGAAAAACTGTTTTTT.

The rearrangement joins TRBV30 to TRBJ1-4, with TRBD1 matching 9 bases. The CDR3 totals 16 residues. CDR1 is GTSNPN, CDR2 SVGIG, per germline (reference sequence). Germline trimming cut 3 bases from V and 3 bases from J; bases unmatched to any gene: 8. The CDR3 coding sequence is TGTGCCTGGAGCGGAAAGACAGGGGGGGCTAATGAAAAACTGTTTTTT. Amino acids: CAWSGKTGGANEKLFF.

In its sample, this clone was seen once. The chain is built from TRBV9 and TRBJ2-7; weak D call: TRBD2 (5 bases). CDR3 length equals 13 residues. The ends were cut back, 1 base at V and 5 bases at J, with 10 bases in the middle. From germline, CDR1 is SGDLS and CDR2 YYNGEE. Here the CDR3 DNA reads TGTGCCAGCAGCGTAAGCCCCGGGGACGAGCAGTACTTC. It specifies CASSVSPGDEQYF.